What follows is one T cell receptor (beta chain) and its context. Its specific antigen is unknown. Qualities for individual bases were not recorded, and no much larger clone is one base off. High-throughput TCR beta sequencing profiled peripheral blood CD8+ and CD4+ T cells from healthy donors, Susac syndrome patients and multiple sclerosis patients. Multiple sclerosis controls were treatment-naive patients with stable or active relapsing-remitting disease fulfilling revised McDonald criteria. Bulk CD8+ and CD4+ T cells were purified by magnetic negative isolation, while CD8+ TEMRA cells were enriched using FACS. Blood was collected in EDTA tubes and processed within 24 hours, with PBMCs isolated through density gradient centrifugation. PBMCs destined for TCR sequencing were cryopreserved in liquid nitrogen and later thawed in a 37 °C water bath. The sorted or isolated CD4+, CD8+ and CD8+ TEMRA cells reached a purity of at least 90%.

Inclusive of the bounding cysteine and phenylalanine, the CDR3 is 15 residues long. Only the CDR3 portion is preserved as DNA: 45 bases, with reading frame beginning at the first base. The germline V gene (reference sequence) gives CDR1 as GTSNPN and CDR2 as SVGIG. Trimmed from V: 3 bases; trimmed from J: 2 bases; junction bases lacking a gene match: 5. These data are taken from a study of CD8 T cells in Susac syndrome (dated by TCRdb to the late 2010s). General notes on the study: Whether CD8+ T cell activation and differentiation in Susac syndrome was antigen driven was tested using repertoire sequencing.

General conclusions and limits of the study: The TCR sequencing and HLA analysis was acknowledged to have included a relatively small number of individuals.

RNA was extracted using the RNeasy kit, and about 0.5 to 1 ug of the RNA was reverse transcribed with random hexamers. The immunoSEQ multiplex PCR assay, which covers 54 Vbeta and 13 Jbeta segments, was used to amplify TCR beta CDR3 regions. PCR amplification bias was corrected using a synthetic template baseline for primer optimization and computational correction. Per the authors' processing: Reads were assigned to V, D and J genes according to IMGT and analyzed in immunoSEQ Analyzer, with only productive sequences retained. To calculate clonality, Shannon entropy was normalized by log2 of the number of productive unique sequences and then subtracted from one. Public and private clones were assessed among the 100 most prevalent clones of each patient and control. Clones were defined as Susac-specific if absent from the healthy and MS cohorts, from over a thousand published viral clones and from other ImmuneACCESS disease sequences. TCRdb itself trimmed the public reads at Q25 with fastp, ran MiXCR and retained productive beta chains. For every CDR3 protein sequence, its rows merge into one entry that carries the most common genes and DNA. TCRdb's processing, not the study's, gives the V and J calls here. The sample records 150,000 to 200,000 distinct CDR3 sequences, 80% to 95% of which are singletons. The ten largest make up around 0.1% of the sample.

Sequencing was carried out using CD4+ T cells from PBMCs. This TCR derives from a human donor with multiple sclerosis. The rearranged segments are TRBV30 and TRBJ2-5; 11 bases in the junction line up with TRBD2. The CDR3 region has the sequence CAWSLAGGLQETQYF. The nucleotides read TGTGCCTGGAGCTTAGCGGGAGGGTTACAAGAGACCCAGTACTTC.